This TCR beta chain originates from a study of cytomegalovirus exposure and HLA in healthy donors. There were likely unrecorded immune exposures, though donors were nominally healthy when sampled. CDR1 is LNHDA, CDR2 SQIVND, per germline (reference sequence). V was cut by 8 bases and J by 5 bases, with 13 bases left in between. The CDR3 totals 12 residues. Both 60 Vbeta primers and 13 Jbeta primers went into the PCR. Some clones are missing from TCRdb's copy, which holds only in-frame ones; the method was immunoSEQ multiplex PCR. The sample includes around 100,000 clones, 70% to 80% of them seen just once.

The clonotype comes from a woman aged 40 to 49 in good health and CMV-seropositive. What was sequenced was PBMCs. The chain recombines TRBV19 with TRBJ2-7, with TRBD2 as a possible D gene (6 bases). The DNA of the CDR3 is TGTGCCAGTGCGGGATTCTCGGACGAGCAGTACTTC. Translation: CASAGFSDEQYF.